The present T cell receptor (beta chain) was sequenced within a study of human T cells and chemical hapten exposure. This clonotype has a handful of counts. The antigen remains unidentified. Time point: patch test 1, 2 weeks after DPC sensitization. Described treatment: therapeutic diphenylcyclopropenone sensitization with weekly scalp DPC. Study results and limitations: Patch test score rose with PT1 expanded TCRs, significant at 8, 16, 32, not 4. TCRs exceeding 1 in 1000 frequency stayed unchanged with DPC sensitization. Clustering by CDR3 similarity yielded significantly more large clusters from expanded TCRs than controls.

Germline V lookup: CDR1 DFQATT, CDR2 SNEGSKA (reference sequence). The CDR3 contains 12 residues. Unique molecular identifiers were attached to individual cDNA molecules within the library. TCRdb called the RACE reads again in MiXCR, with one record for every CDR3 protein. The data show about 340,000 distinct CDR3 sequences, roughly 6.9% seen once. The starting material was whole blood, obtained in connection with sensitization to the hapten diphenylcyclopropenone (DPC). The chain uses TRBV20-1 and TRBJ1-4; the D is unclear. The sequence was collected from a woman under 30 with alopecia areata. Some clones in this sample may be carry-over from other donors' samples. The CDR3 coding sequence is TGCAGGGCAAAGACGGCTAATGAAAAACTGTTTTTT. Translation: CRAKTANEKLFF.